Shown below are 19 T cell receptor beta chains from a single sample sequenced in a study of shared clonotypes between healthy human individuals. Only in-frame clones appear in the TCRdb table, and some are missing; sequencing was by immunoSEQ multiplex PCR. The sample includes more than 2 million clones, approximately 95% of them seen just once. Sequencing input: naive CD4+ T cells sorted from blood. The subset was: CD45RA+ positively selected. These TCRs come from a man between 18 and 29 years old in good health.

The rearrangement uses TRBV5-4 and TRBJ2-5, with 10 bases identical to TRBD1. This CDR3 spans 15 amino acids. Germline loops: CDR1 SGHNT, CDR2 YYREEE (reference sequence). J gave up 5 bases and V 3 bases, and 7 bases lay outside the gene matches. The CDR3 sequence: CASSSRQGAGETQYF. As DNA, the CDR3 is TGTGCCAGCAGCTCCCGACAGGGGGCAGGGGAGACCCAGTACTTC.

The chain uses TRBV28 and TRBJ2-3; D not certain. The CDR3 extends over 13 amino acids. Deletions cut 2 bases from V and 5 bases from J, with 8 bases between. Germline V gives CDR1 MDHEN, CDR2 SYDVKM. In DNA, the CDR3 is TGTGCCAGCAGTTTAAGGGTTCAAGATACGCAGTATTTT. This encodes CASSLRVQDTQYF.

This chain links TRBV28 with TRBJ2-6; tentative D call: TRBD2 (5 bases). CDR3 length: 16 residues. CDR1 is MDHEN and CDR2 is SYDVKM in the germline V gene. Trimming took off 4 bases at V and 0 bases at J, with 10 bases between the two ends. In DNA, the CDR3 is TGTGCCAGCAGTTACCAGAGGGCCTCTGGGGCCAACGTCCTGACTTTC. Its protein is CASSYQRASGANVLTF.

The DNA of the CDR3 is TGCGCCAGCAGCCAAGAGGGGGGGGGCGCGAGCAATCAGCCCCAGCATTTT. It specifies CASSQEGGGASNQPQHF. The chain uses TRBV4-1 and TRBJ1-5; a weak D match, TRBD1 (6 bases). This CDR3 contains 17 residues. The germline gives CDR1 MGHRA, CDR2 YSYEKL. V shed 0 bases and J shed 1 base, with 13 bases lying between them.

The rearrangement links TRBV30 to TRBJ2-7, with D maybe TRBD2 (5 bases). This CDR3 contains 14 residues. CDR1 and CDR2 from the germline V gene are GTSNPN and SVGIG (reference sequence). With 2 bases removed from V and 6 bases from J, the gap between germline ends came to 17 bases. The CDR3 spells CAWSTTQRSGEQYF. The CDR3 DNA follows: TGTGCCTGGAGTACCACCCAGCGGTCAGGCGAGCAGTACTTC.

The rearrangement links TRBV6-6 to TRBJ1-5, with D hard to call. The germline V gene has CDR1 MNHNY and CDR2 SVGAGI (reference sequence). CDR3 length: 14 amino acids. Trimming took 0 bases from V and 6 from J, leaving 9 bases between them. Here the CDR3 DNA reads TGTGCCAGCAGTTACTCGGAGAGTTTTCAGCCCCAGCATTTT. It codes for CASSYSESFQPQHF.

This clone was picked up a small number of times. The chain recombines TRBV19 with TRBJ2-2; the D gene is possibly TRBD2 (5 bases). The germline V and J ends were trimmed by 1 base and 4 bases, with 13 bases remaining between them. The CDR3 is made up of 16 amino acids. Germline CDR1 LNHDA, CDR2 SQIVND (reference sequence). This chain's CDR3 is CASSIGTARGTGELFF. CDR3 bases: TGTGCCAGTAGTATAGGTACAGCTCGGGGCACCGGGGAGCTGTTTTTT.

CDR3 nucleotides: TGTGCCAGTAGTAGAGACGGATTGGGACAGAGAGGCGGCTACACCTTC. Encoded protein: CASSRDGLGQRGGYTF. The rearrangement joins TRBV19 to TRBJ1-2; 7 positions match TRBD1. In germline, CDR1 is LNHDA, CDR2 SQIVND (reference sequence). The CDR3 is made up of 16 amino acids. Losses at the gene ends were 4 bases for V and 8 bases for J; bases not matched to a gene: 16.

This chain joins TRBV9 and TRBJ1-4; the D is unclear. This CDR3 is 14 amino acids long. V lost 4 bases and J lost 2, with 9 bases in between. CDR1 and CDR2 from the germline V gene are SGDLS and YYNGEE. For the CDR3, the DNA is TGTGCCAGCAGCTCGGACGGTACTAATGAAAAACTGTTTTTT. This translates into CASSSDGTNEKLFF.

This chain links TRBV6-5 with TRBJ1-2; D is undetermined. Germline V CDR1 and CDR2: MNHEY, SVGAGI. The ends were cut back, 6 bases at V and 7 bases at J, with 12 bases in the middle. The CDR3 is 12 residues long. CDR3 sequence (DNA): TGTGCCAGCAGCCCAAGTGGTCTTGGCTACACCTTC. This translates into CASSPSGLGYTF.

V and J are TRBV30 and TRBJ2-1; D uncertain. CDR3 length: 15 residues. With 1 base removed from V and 0 bases from J, the gap between germline ends came to 10 bases. CDR1 is GTSNPN and CDR2 is SVGIG in the germline V gene (reference sequence). CDR3 in DNA: TGTGCCTGGAGTGCACTCGCCCCCTCCTACAATGAGCAGTTCTTC. Its protein product is CAWSALAPSYNEQFF.

V and J are TRBV28 and TRBJ2-5; tentative D call: TRBD2 (7 bases). V lost 8 bases and J lost 2, with 18 bases in between. Germline-derived CDR1 and CDR2 are MDHEN and SYDVKM. The CDR3 contains 15 residues. CDR3 DNA sequence: TGTGCCAGCCGGGGGGCAGGCACTGGTCAAGAGACCCAGTACTTC. Protein sequence: CASRGAGTGQETQYF.

The chain combines TRBV6-4 with TRBJ1-2, with no clear D. Trimming shortened V by 3 bases and J by 4 bases, and 15 bases separated the two germline ends. The CDR3 has 15 residues. Germline V CDR1 and CDR2: MRHNA, SNTAGT. CDR3 loop: CASSEEAGVGYGYTF. CDR3 in DNA: TGTGCCAGCAGTGAGGAGGCCGGCGTGGGCTATGGCTACACCTTC.

V and J are TRBV7-9 and TRBJ1-1; TRBD1 matches at 7 bases. Trimming took 2 bases from V and 4 from J; bases not matched to a gene: 4. This CDR3 is built from 14 residues. CDR1 SEHNR and CDR2 FQNEAQ come from the germline V gene (reference sequence). CDR3: CASSLPTGVTEAFF. The DNA of the CDR3 is TGTGCCAGCAGCTTACCCACAGGGGTCACTGAAGCTTTCTTT.

CDR3 region: CAISDGREAYEQYF. The DNA for the CDR3 is TGTGCCATCAGTGATGGGCGGGAGGCCTACGAGCAGTACTTC. This chain joins TRBV10-3 and TRBJ2-7, with 8 bases lining up with TRBD2. V gave up 3 bases and J gave up 2 bases; unmatched junction bases: 3. The CDR3 loop spans 14 amino acids. Germline lookup yields CDR1 ENHRY and CDR2 SYGVKD.

This chain uses TRBV18 with TRBJ1-4; D not certain. Trimming took off 2 bases at V and 7 bases at J, with 11 bases between the two ends. CDR3 length: 14 residues. In germline, CDR1 is KGHSH, CDR2 LQKENI. The CDR3 DNA sequence: TGTGCCAGCTCACCAGGGATCGCGCCTGAAAAACTGTTTTTT. Its translation is CASSPGIAPEKLFF.

V usage is TRBV9 and J usage is TRBJ1-3; tentatively, D is TRBD1 (6 bases). Germline CDR1 SGDLS, CDR2 YYNGEE. Trimming shortened V by 4 bases and J by 4 bases, and 15 bases separated the two germline ends. The CDR3 has 15 residues. The CDR3 nucleotides read TGTGCCAGCAGCCCCCAGGGGTACGACGGAAACACCATATATTTT. Encoded protein: CASSPQGYDGNTIYF.

This clone came up once. The chain has TRBV9 and TRBJ2-1, with D possibly matching TRBD2 (7 bases). The CDR3 sequence is 13 residues long. Germline CDR1 SGDLS, CDR2 YYNGEE. The germline V and J ends were trimmed by 4 bases and 9 bases, with 14 bases remaining between them. The CDR3 loop is CASSPRGGSEQFF. CDR3 DNA: TGTGCCAGCAGCCCCAGGGGAGGGAGTGAGCAGTTCTTC.

A single count supports this clone. This chain links TRBV6-5 with TRBJ2-7; 7 nucleotides line up with TRBD1. The ends lost 11 bases at V and 1 base at J; junction bases unmatched: 8. Germline V CDR1 and CDR2: MNHEY, SVGAGI. This CDR3 spans 13 amino acids. The CDR3 DNA reads TGTGCCGAGGAGGACAGGAAGTCCTACGAGCAGTACTTC. Translating it yields CAEEDRKSYEQYF.